Here is one T cell receptor (beta chain) with its context. This sample was included in a study of blood T cell repertoires in COVID-19. As originally analysed: Reference gene primer amplification yielded estimated nucleated cell counts. Profiling relied on immunoSEQ multiplex PCR, and the TCRdb table lists in-frame clones only, not all of them. That table is the source of V, J and clone size, and D and trimming were worked out from the DNA. In the table there are 75,000 to 90,000 clones, 88% of which are singletons. Sequenced input: peripheral blood. The clonotype was recovered from a man older than 75 with acute or convalescent COVID-19.

The CDR3 DNA reads as TGCGCCAGCCTGGACAGGGGGCGACCGGCTGGGGCCAACGTCCTGACTTTC. This translates into CASLDRGRPAGANVLTF. The gene calls are TRBV5-1 and TRBJ2-6, with TRBD1 identical over 11 bases. This CDR3 contains 17 residues. Germline-derived CDR1 and CDR2 are SGHRS and YFSETQ. The J segment lost 2 bases and the V segment lost 7 bases, leaving 8 bases of the junction unmatched.